The 19 T cell receptor beta chains presented below share a single source sample, sequenced in a study of siplizumab effects on memory and regulatory T cells. Libraries were prepared by immunoSEQ multiplex PCR; TCRdb keeps only in-frame clonotypes and omits some of them. There are roughly 68,000 clones in the sample; around four fifths occur only once, and 3.8% lies in the top ten. Sample: memory CD4+ T cells sorted from blood. The receptor source for this set is a human donor in good health.

This sequence joins TRBV5-4 and TRBJ1-2; D not certain. Trimming stripped 6 bases from V and 1 base from J, with 19 bases between. CDR1 SGHNT and CDR2 YYREEE come from the germline V gene (reference sequence). The CDR3 is 16 residues long. The CDR3 sequence: CASNMRTTRVNYGYTF. The CDR3 DNA follows: TGTGCCAGCAACATGAGAACAACTCGGGTTAACTATGGCTACACCTTC.

The chain couples TRBV7-2 to TRBJ1-2; D is ambiguous. Trimming pared 5 bases from V and 8 bases from J, leaving 9 bases between. Germline loops: CDR1 SGHTA, CDR2 FQGNSA. The CDR3 runs to 11 residues. CDR3 nucleotides: TGTGCCAGCAGCACGCGGCAGGGCTACACCTTC. Translated, it gives CASSTRQGYTF. Together with reference TRBV7-2 and TRBJ1-2, the CDR3 gives the full variable domain: GAGVSQSPSNKVTEKGKDVELRCDPISGHTALYWYRQSLGQGLEFLIYFQGNSAPDKSGLPSDRFSAERTGGSVSTLTIQRTQQEDSAVYLCASSTRQGYTFGSGTRLTVV.

The chain couples TRBV7-3 to TRBJ2-3; D perhaps matches TRBD1 (6 bases). Germline-derived CDR1 and CDR2 are SGHTA and FQGTGA. The CDR3 totals 13 residues. V lost 5 bases to trimming and J lost 9 bases, with 15 bases between them. The CDR3 nucleotides read TGTGCCAGCAGCGTCTCAGGGACATCGACGCAGTATTTT. Amino acids: CASSVSGTSTQYF.

The J gene is TRBJ1-1, the V gene TRBV5-6; 8 bases match TRBD1. This CDR3 region has 15 residues. J lost 4 bases, V lost 4 bases, and 9 bases had no gene match. CDR1 and CDR2 from the germline V gene are SGHDT and YYEEEE. CDR3 DNA: TGTGCCAGCAGCCGGCGGCAGGGGGCATTCACTGAAGCTTTCTTT. Its protein product is CASSRRQGAFTEAFF.

V gene TRBV5-1 combines with J gene TRBJ2-7, with 15 bases fitting TRBD2. Looked up from germline, CDR1 is SGHRS and CDR2 is YFSETQ. The CDR3 contains 18 residues. V shed 4 bases, J shed 1 base, and the junction held 9 bases outside the gene matches. In DNA form, the CDR3 reads TGCGCCAGCAGCCTGTGGACTAGCGGGGGGGATTTTTCCTACGAGCAGTACTTC. This sequence encodes CASSLWTSGGDFSYEQYF.

The chain recombines TRBV6-8 with TRBJ1-2; 9 bases are shared with TRBD1. The J segment lost 8 bases and the V segment lost 7 bases, leaving 11 bases of the junction unmatched. Germline-derived CDR1 and CDR2 are MNHGY and SAAAGT. This CDR3 is built from 14 residues. This chain's CDR3 is CASNAGQGIWGYTF. The CDR3 coding sequence is TGTGCCAGCAATGCTGGACAGGGGATTTGGGGCTACACCTTC.

The chain is built from TRBV18 and TRBJ2-6, with D perhaps given as TRBD1 or TRBD2 (5 bases each). This CDR3 contains 15 residues. The germline CDR1 and CDR2 sequences are KGHSH and LQKENI. V lost 5 bases and J lost 0, with 8 bases in between. CDR3: CASSSGTSGANVLTF. The CDR3 DNA is TGTGCCAGCTCATCAGGGACCTCTGGGGCCAACGTCCTGACTTTC.

This clone was seen a handful of times. Other DNA sequences of this sample code for an identical CDR3. The rearrangement links TRBV30 to TRBJ1-3; D ambiguous. V lost 1 base to trimming and J lost 5 bases, with 3 bases between them. This CDR3 has 11 residues. Germline V gene sequence: CDR1 GTSNPN, CDR2 SVGIG (reference sequence). In DNA form, the CDR3 reads TGTGCCTGGAGTGATCGAAACACCATATATTTT. It codes for CAWSDRNTIYF.

The chain links TRBV7-2 to TRBJ2-3, with 10 positions matching TRBD1. The CDR3 has 14 residues. The J segment lost 1 base and the V segment lost 11 bases, leaving 6 bases of the junction unmatched. CDR1 is SGHTA, CDR2 FQGNSA, per germline. The CDR3 DNA reads TGTGCCGTACGACAGGGGGCCGGCACAGATACGCAGTATTTT. Translation gives CAVRQGAGTDTQYF.

To note about this clone: The germline gene is not matched at one end of the junction; a read error may be the cause. The rearrangement joins TRBV6-6 to TRBJ2-7, with 9 bases that match TRBD2. The length of the CDR3 is 16 residues. From germline, CDR1 is MNHNY and CDR2 SVGAGI (reference sequence). CDR3 loop: CAGSNPRTSATYEQYF. DNA of the CDR3: TGTGCCGGCAGTAACCCCAGGACTAGCGCCACCTACGAGCAGTACTTC.

This clone has more than one count but fewer than ten. The J gene is TRBJ1-4, the V gene TRBV15, with TRBD1 identical over 9 bases. Looked up from germline, CDR1 is LNHNV and CDR2 is YYDKDF (reference sequence). The ends lost 1 base at V and 6 bases at J; junction bases unmatched: 6. CDR3 length: 16 residues. The CDR3 sequence: CATSRGPGQGDEKLFF. The CDR3 DNA sequence: TGTGCCACCAGCAGAGGGCCGGGACAGGGAGATGAAAAACTGTTTTTT.

The chain combines TRBV5-1 with TRBJ2-1; tentatively, D is TRBD1 (6 bases). The germline V gene has CDR1 SGHRS and CDR2 YFSETQ. V lost 2 bases and J lost 8, with 8 bases in between. The CDR3 has 12 amino acids. The CDR3 loop is CASSFSGDEQFF. The DNA of the CDR3 is TGCGCCAGCAGCTTTTCAGGGGATGAGCAGTTCTTC. The complete variable domain, with remaining parts taken from reference TRBV5-1 and TRBJ2-1, reads KAGVTQTPRYLIKTRGQQVTLSCSPISGHRSVSWYQQTPGQGLQFLFEYFSETQRNKGNFPGRFSGRQFSNSRSEMNVSTLELGDSALYLCASSFSGDEQFFGPGTRLTVL.

This chain links TRBV30 with TRBJ2-3, with D tentatively TRBD1 (5 bases). CDR3 length: 14 residues. The germline gives CDR1 GTSNPN, CDR2 SVGIG (reference sequence). V was trimmed by 6 bases and J by 2 bases, leaving 15 bases between them. The CDR3: CACQGISNTDTQYF. The DNA of the CDR3 is TGTGCCTGCCAGGGTATCTCCAACACAGATACGCAGTATTTT.

The CDR3 sequence is CASSTGQIIYEQYF. In DNA, the CDR3 is TGCGCCAGCAGCACGGGACAAATTATCTACGAGCAGTACTTC. The J gene is TRBJ2-7, the V gene TRBV5-1; a possible D gene is TRBD1 (6 bases). Deletions cut 4 bases from V and 3 bases from J, with 14 bases between. CDR3 size: 14 residues. CDR1 SGHRS and CDR2 YFSETQ come from the germline V gene.

This chain connects TRBV28 to TRBJ1-1, with 8 bases aligning to TRBD1. From germline, CDR1 is MDHEN and CDR2 SYDVKM. CDR3 size: 14 residues. The V gene end was trimmed by 6 bases and the J gene end by 1 base; junction bases not matched to a gene: 4. The CDR3 DNA reads TGTGCCAGCAGCACTCAGGGGGCGAACACTGAAGCTTTCTTT. Amino acid sequence: CASSTQGANTEAFF.

The rearrangement joins TRBV28 to TRBJ1-2, with D maybe TRBD1 (5 bases). This CDR3 comprises 12 residues. Trimming pared 4 bases from V and 6 bases from J, leaving 9 bases between. Germline V gene lookup returns CDR1 MDHEN and CDR2 SYDVKM. CDR3 residues: CASSWQGDGYTF. The CDR3, as DNA: TGTGCCAGCAGTTGGCAGGGCGATGGCTACACCTTC.

The chain is built from TRBV7-6 and TRBJ2-6, with D unresolved. V lost 0 bases to trimming and J lost 0 bases, with 6 bases between them. The CDR3 loop spans 16 amino acids. From germline, CDR1 is SGHVS and CDR2 FNYEAQ. The CDR3 protein is CASSLAGHSGANVLTF. The CDR3, as DNA: TGTGCCAGCAGCTTAGCAGGGCACTCTGGGGCCAACGTCCTGACTTTC.

This sequence joins TRBV11-1 and TRBJ2-5; TRBD2 agrees at 10 bases. Germline V gene sequence: CDR1 SGHAT, CDR2 FQDESV (reference sequence). With 3 bases clipped from V and 5 bases from J, the junction kept 6 bases outside the gene matches. CDR3 length equals 15 residues. The CDR3 nucleotides read TGTGCCAGCAGCTTCTCTAGCGGGGGCCGGGAGACCCAGTACTTC. It codes for CASSFSSGGRETQYF. Based on the CDR3 plus reference TRBV11-1 and TRBJ2-5, the full variable domain is EAEVAQSPRYKITEKSQAVAFWCDPISGHATLYWYRQILGQGPELLVQFQDESVVDDSQLPKDRFSAERLKGVDSTLKIQPAELGDSAMYLCASSFSSGGRETQYFGPGTRLLVL.

This clone was seen just once. The CDR3 nucleotides are TGTGCCAGCAGTTACGGACAGAATACGCAGTATTTT. Translated, it gives CASSYGQNTQYF. This chain uses TRBV2 with TRBJ2-3, with D possibly TRBD1 on 6 matching bases. The ends were cut back, 5 bases at V and 7 bases at J, with 10 bases in the middle. Germline CDR1 SNHLY, CDR2 FYNNEI. CDR3 length: 12 amino acids.